A single sample gave rise to the 22 T cell receptor beta chains below, sequenced in a study of CD8 T cells in Susac syndrome. Reverse transcription of about 0.45 to 1 ug RNA was carried out with random hexamers. TCRdb re-analysed the immunoSEQ multiplex PCR reads in MiXCR, keeping a single row per CDR3 protein. Of under 150,000 distinct CDR3 sequences in the sample, more than 90% were seen once. The specimen was CD4+ T cells from PBMCs. Receptors originate from a human donor with Susac syndrome.

The V gene is TRBV7-2, the J gene TRBJ2-2; 7 bases are shared with TRBD1. Germline lookup yields CDR1 SGHTA and CDR2 FQGNSA. This CDR3 has 15 amino acids. The J segment lost 5 bases and the V segment lost 6 bases, leaving 9 bases of the junction unmatched. In nucleotides, the CDR3 is TGTGCCAGCAGTTCGGGGACAGTCCTGACCGGGGAGCTGTTTTTT. It encodes CASSSGTVLTGELFF.

This clonotype came up once. The chain couples TRBV6-1 to TRBJ2-1; possibly TRBD1 for D (6 bases). Germline CDR1 and CDR2: MNHNS and SASEGT. This CDR3 spans 16 amino acids. V was clipped by 2 bases and J by 6 bases, with 17 bases between them. CDR3 residues: CASSELGQSGVNEQFF. The CDR3 DNA is TGTGCCAGCAGTGAATTAGGACAGTCCGGGGTCAATGAGCAGTTCTTC.

V usage is TRBV7-9 and J usage is TRBJ2-5; D may match TRBD1 or TRBD2 (7 bases each). In germline, CDR1 is SEHNR, CDR2 FQNEAQ (reference sequence). This CDR3 has 17 residues. V was pared by 5 bases and J by 3 bases, with 22 bases between. The CDR3 DNA follows: TGTGCCAGCAGCCCCAGGGGGGGGCTCCTAACCGAAGAGACCCAGTACTTC. Residues: CASSPRGGLLTEETQYF.

The genes are TRBV9 and TRBJ1-1; 7 bases are a match to TRBD1. The V gene end was trimmed by 4 bases and the J gene end by 0 bases; junction bases not matched to a gene: 6. Germline V gene sequence: CDR1 SGDLS, CDR2 YYNGEE. This CDR3 is built from 15 residues. The CDR3 coding sequence is TGTGCCAGCAGCATGACAGGGACGGTGAACACTGAAGCTTTCTTT. Amino acids: CASSMTGTVNTEAFF.

Written as DNA, the CDR3 is TGCAGTGCTCGAACGACCGGGACTAGCGGGAGTACAGATACGCAGTATTTT. Encoded protein: CSARTTGTSGSTDTQYF. The chain is built from TRBV20-1 and TRBJ2-3; TRBD2 matches 14 bases. This CDR3 contains 17 residues. Germline values: CDR1 DFQATT, CDR2 SNEGSKA (reference sequence). V lost 5 bases to trimming and J lost 3 bases; unmatched junction nucleotides: 10.

The chain employs TRBV2 and TRBJ2-3, with D perhaps being TRBD1 or TRBD2 (5 bases each). Germline CDR1 SNHLY, CDR2 FYNNEI. The ends were cut back, 6 bases at V and 5 bases at J, with 12 bases in the middle. The CDR3 sequence is 13 residues long. This CDR3 is CASSLGRIDTQYF. The CDR3 DNA sequence: TGTGCCAGCAGCCTGGGACGGATAGATACGCAGTATTTT.

The rearrangement uses TRBV24-1 and TRBJ2-5, with D perhaps TRBD1 or TRBD2 (5 bases each). The CDR3 runs 15 residues. Germline V gene sequence: CDR1 KGHDR, CDR2 SFDVKD. The V end was cut by 1 base, the J end by 3 bases, with 11 bases between. The CDR3 DNA sequence: TGTGCCACCAGTGATTTTTCCTTGGGGGAAGAGACCCAGTACTTC. This codes for CATSDFSLGEETQYF.

The J gene is TRBJ2-5, the V gene TRBV5-1; D not certain. CDR1 is SGHRS and CDR2 is YFSETQ in the germline V gene. The CDR3 is made up of 12 amino acids. Trimming pared 2 bases from V and 4 bases from J, leaving 6 bases between. This chain's CDR3 is CASSLHGETQYF. The DNA for the CDR3 is TGCGCCAGCAGCTTACATGGAGAGACCCAGTACTTC.

The rearrangement uses TRBV20-1 and TRBJ1-1, with D uncertain. CDR3 length: 10 amino acids. From germline, CDR1 is DFQATT and CDR2 SNEGSKA (reference sequence). V lost 7 bases, J lost 7 bases, and 10 bases lay in between. The CDR3 DNA sequence: TGCAGTGTTGGCTCCTTTGAAGCTTTCTTT. Its protein is CSVGSFEAFF.

This sequence joins TRBV10-3 and TRBJ1-1; TRBD1 might be the D (5 bases). This CDR3 region has 15 residues. Germline V gene lookup returns CDR1 ENHRY and CDR2 SYGVKD. Trimming shortened V by 0 bases and J by 8 bases, and 16 bases separated the two germline ends. The CDR3 sequence is CAISESMGQPLEAFF. CDR3 bases: TGTGCCATCAGTGAGTCGATGGGGCAGCCTCTGGAAGCTTTCTTT.

This clonotype was detected only once. The chain has TRBV29-1 and TRBJ2-3; 11 bases are shared with TRBD1. This CDR3 region has 14 residues. In germline, CDR1 is SQVTM, CDR2 ANQGSEA. V was clipped by 1 base and J by 7 bases; unmatched bases: 4. CDR3 residues: CSVEGTGGAYTQYF. The CDR3 nucleotides read TGCAGCGTTGAAGGGACAGGGGGCGCATATACGCAGTATTTT.

This chain connects TRBV9 to TRBJ1-5, with a possible D match to TRBD1 (5 bases). The CDR3 totals 16 residues. Trimming shortened V by 0 bases and J by 3 bases, and 13 bases separated the two germline ends. Germline values: CDR1 SGDLS, CDR2 YYNGEE. Here the CDR3 reads CASSVARRDNNQPQHF. The CDR3 DNA reads TGTGCCAGCAGCGTAGCCCGCAGGGATAACAATCAGCCCCAGCATTTT.

The rearrangement links TRBV4-2 to TRBJ1-3; no clear D. Germline CDR1 LGHNA, CDR2 YNFKEQ. This CDR3 spans 16 amino acids. V shed 0 bases and J shed 0 bases, with 9 bases lying between them. The CDR3 DNA sequence: TGTGCCAGCAGCCAAGATCGGCCGTACTCTGGAAACACCATATATTTT. Translated: CASSQDRPYSGNTIYF.

The chain joins TRBV20-1 to TRBJ1-1, with D perhaps TRBD1 (5 bases). This CDR3 region has 14 residues. Between the trimmed V and J ends, which lost 1 base and 4 bases, there was a span of 13 bases. In germline, CDR1 is DFQATT, CDR2 SNEGSKA (reference sequence). In DNA, the CDR3 is TGCAGTGCTAGAGGGGCGGGGCCCGTCACTGAAGCTTTCTTT. As protein: CSARGAGPVTEAFF.

J is TRBJ2-2 and V is TRBV28, with 7 positions matching TRBD1. Germline V CDR1 and CDR2: MDHEN, SYDVKM. There are 13 residues in the CDR3. The V segment lost 7 bases and the J segment 6 bases; nucleotides outside the gene matches: 5. Written as DNA, the CDR3 is TGTGCCAGCACCGACGGGACAGCCGGGGAGCTGTTTTTT. This sequence encodes CASTDGTAGELFF.

The V call is TRBV3-1, the J call TRBJ2-1; D gene unclear. The CDR3 has 11 amino acids. Germline loops: CDR1 LGHDT, CDR2 YNNKEL (reference sequence). V was trimmed by 4 bases and J by 9 bases, leaving 7 bases between them. CDR3 protein: CASSLFGEQFF. CDR3 bases: TGTGCCAGCAGCCTTTTTGGTGAGCAGTTCTTC.

A few counts support this clonotype. The V call is TRBV18, the J call TRBJ2-6; the D gene is possibly TRBD2 (5 bases). The CDR3 has 14 residues. Germline assignment: CDR1 KGHSH and CDR2 LQKENI. Trimming left V 2 bases short and J 3 bases short, with 5 bases between. CDR3 sequence: CASSPGSGANVLTF. CDR3 DNA sequence: TGTGCCAGCTCACCAGGGAGTGGGGCCAACGTCCTGACTTTC. The variable domain in full, with the rest retrieved from reference TRBV18 and TRBJ2-6, is NAGVMQNPRHLVRRRGQEARLRCSPMKGHSHVYWYRQLPEEGLKFMVYLQKENIIDESGMPKERFSAEFPKEGPSILRIQQVVRGDSAAYFCASSPGSGANVLTFGAGSRLTVL.

The chain carries TRBV20-1 and TRBJ2-3; 8 bases agree with TRBD2. V shed 0 bases, J shed 2 bases, and the junction held 4 bases outside the gene matches. CDR3 length: 15 residues. Germline loops: CDR1 DFQATT, CDR2 SNEGSKA (reference sequence). The CDR3 nucleotides read TGCAGTGCTAGAGATGAGCGGGAGAACACAGATACGCAGTATTTT. Translating it yields CSARDERENTDTQYF.

The genes are TRBV4-1 and TRBJ2-5; 8 nucleotides match TRBD2. This CDR3 region has 17 residues. The J segment lost 7 bases and the V segment lost 5 bases, leaving 18 bases of the junction unmatched. The germline gives CDR1 MGHRA, CDR2 YSYEKL. Here the CDR3 reads CASSSRTAGLGLGTQYF. The CDR3 DNA reads TGCGCCAGCAGCAGCCGGACGGCGGGACTAGGATTAGGGACCCAGTACTTC.

The chain has TRBV6-1 and TRBJ1-5; D is unclear. CDR1 is MNHNS and CDR2 is SASEGT in the germline V gene. This CDR3 has 13 residues. V was clipped by 1 base and J by 6 bases, with 7 bases between them. The CDR3 loop reads CASSEVGSQPQHF. The DNA of the CDR3 is TGTGCCAGCAGTGAAGTAGGAAGTCAGCCCCAGCATTTT.

V usage is TRBV28 and J usage is TRBJ2-1; 9 bases agree with TRBD1. V was clipped by 1 base and J by 4 bases; unmatched bases: 5. CDR3 length: 16 amino acids. Germline loops: CDR1 MDHEN, CDR2 SYDVKM. In DNA form, the CDR3 reads TGTGCCAGCAGTTTATCCGGGACAGGGCAATACAATGAGCAGTTCTTC. It encodes CASSLSGTGQYNEQFF.

The chain is built from TRBV4-1 and TRBJ2-3; D is unresolved. The CDR3 runs to 16 residues. V lost 1 base to trimming and J lost 2 bases, with 13 bases between them. CDR1 and CDR2 (germline): MGHRA, YSYEKL. The CDR3 nucleotides are TGCGCCAGCAGCCAAGGTCCCAGCGCCAACACAGATACGCAGTATTTT. Its protein product is CASSQGPSANTDTQYF.